This T cell receptor beta chain was sequenced in a study of OX40 agonist ivuxolimab in advanced cancers. This CDR3 is built from 15 residues. V trimming: 5 bases; J trimming: 4 bases; junction bases outside the gene matches: 3. Germline CDR1 reads MNHEY; CDR2 reads SVGAGI. Sequencing was performed with immunoSEQ multiplex PCR; in TCRdb, only in-frame clones are kept and a portion is missing. The sample includes about 68,000 clones, 85% to 95% seen only once; the top ten take 1.1%. Sample: CD4+ or CD8+ T cells sorted from blood, taken in a trial of the OX40 agonist ivuxolimab. The sequence was collected from an adult with an advanced solid tumor such as melanoma, head and neck, liver or kidney cancer. The chain combines TRBV6-5 with TRBJ2-1; 12 bases fit TRBD2. The CDR3: CASSPSGRDYNEQFF. Here the CDR3 DNA reads TGTGCCAGCAGTCCTAGCGGGAGGGATTACAATGAGCAGTTCTTC.